This TCR beta chain was obtained from a study of blood T cells in healthy people across ages. Looked up from germline, CDR1 is KGHSH and CDR2 is LQKENI. The CDR3 totals 14 residues. Unmatched junction bases numbered 10, after V lost 6 bases and J lost 7 bases. Sample-barcoded 5' priming and a J-beta primer mix drove a second PCR of roughly 6 to 12 cycles. TCRdb re-called the 5' RACE reads through MiXCR, storing one row per CDR3 protein. The table lists 1.5 million to 1.9 million distinct CDR3 sequences, 35% to 45% of them singletons, with roughly 3.7% in the top ten. Specimen: blood. The sequence derives from a woman between 18 and 30 years old in good health. V and J are TRBV18 and TRBJ1-2; 8 positions match TRBD1. The CDR3 DNA reads as TGTGCCAGCTCGTCGACGGGACAGGAAAGTGGCTACACCTTC. Residues: CASSSTGQESGYTF.